This T cell receptor beta chain originates from a study of T cells in Graves' hyperthyroidism and ophthalmopathy. Background on the study: Before any treatment, at initial diagnosis, peripheral blood was collected.

This CDR3 region has 15 residues. Trimming shortened V by 6 bases and J by 1 base, and 12 bases separated the two germline ends. Points from the study as a whole: Among clonotypes expanded in thyroid above 0.001, most were also found in blood.

Concerning this clonotype itself: Its antigen is as yet unknown.

What was amplified from RNA transcripts were TCR beta CDR3 regions. HTBI primers drove first-round RT-PCR of the TCR CDR3. TCRdb re-called the multiplex PCR reads through MiXCR, storing one row per CDR3 protein. Among 530,000 or so distinct CDR3 sequences listed, around 22% were seen once. The rearrangement uses TRBV12-3 or TRBV12-4 and TRBJ2-2; D may match TRBD1 or TRBD2 (5 bases each). The source of this sequence is a woman in her twenties or thirties with Graves' ophthalmopathy. Source material: blood. CDR3 residues: CASSTGRQNTGELFF. The DNA of the CDR3 is TGTGCCAGCAGCACGGGACGCCAGAACACCGGGGAGCTGTTTTTT.